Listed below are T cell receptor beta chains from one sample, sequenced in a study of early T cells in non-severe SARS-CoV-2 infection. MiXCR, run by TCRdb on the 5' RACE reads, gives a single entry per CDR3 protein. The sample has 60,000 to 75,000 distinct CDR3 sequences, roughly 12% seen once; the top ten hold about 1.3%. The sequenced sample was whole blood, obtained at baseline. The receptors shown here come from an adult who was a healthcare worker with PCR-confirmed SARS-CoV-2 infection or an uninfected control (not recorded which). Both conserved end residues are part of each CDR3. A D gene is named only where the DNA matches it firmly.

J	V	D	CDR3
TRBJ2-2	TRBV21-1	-	CASSKRIRTGAQRATGELFF
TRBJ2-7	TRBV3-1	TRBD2	CASSRRREGHYEQYF
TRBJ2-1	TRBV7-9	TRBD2	CASSLGTSGDYNEQFF
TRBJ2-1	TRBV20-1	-	CSASPLVTGWVNEQFF
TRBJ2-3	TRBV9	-	CASTPTSSDTQYF
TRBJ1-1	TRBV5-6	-	CASSPGGGGRMNTEAFF
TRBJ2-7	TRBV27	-	CASSFGRSYEQYF
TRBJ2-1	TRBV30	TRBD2	CAWSVPSGGANEQFF
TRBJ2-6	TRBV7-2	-	CASSRSVFSGANVLTF
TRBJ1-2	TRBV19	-	CASSIDDGYTF
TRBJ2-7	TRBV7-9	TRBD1	CASSWTRDRAYEQYF
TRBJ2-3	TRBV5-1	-	CASSGARDAPSDTQYF
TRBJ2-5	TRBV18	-	CASSPLSTQETQYF
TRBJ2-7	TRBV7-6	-	CASSLATGFYEQYF
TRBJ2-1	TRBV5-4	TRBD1	CASSRFDTYLGQTGQDQFF
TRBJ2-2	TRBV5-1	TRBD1	CASSWGTENTGELFF
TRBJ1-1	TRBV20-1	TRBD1	CSARDRTGWRTEAFF
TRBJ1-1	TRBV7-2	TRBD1	CASSSQTGGGTEAFF
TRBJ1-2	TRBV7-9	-	CASSWRGDYGYTF
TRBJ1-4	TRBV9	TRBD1	CASNSGGAGEKLFF
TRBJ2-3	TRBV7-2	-	CASSLVGGTSTDTQYF
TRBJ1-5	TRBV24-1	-	CATSDTGNQPQHF
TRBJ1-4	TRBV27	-	CASSPRTVLGEKLFF
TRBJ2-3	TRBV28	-	CASSPTTGPDTQYF
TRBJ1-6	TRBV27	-	CASSNYDSYNSPLHF
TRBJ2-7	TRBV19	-	CASSIGTLYEQYF
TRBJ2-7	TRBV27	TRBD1	CATSRSDRGRVEQYF
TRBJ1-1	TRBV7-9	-	CASSSSETEAFF
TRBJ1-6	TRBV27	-	CASSLSWAGPLHF
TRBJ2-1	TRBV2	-	CASSQSALDEQFF
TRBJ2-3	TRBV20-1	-	CSAFRGSTDTQYF
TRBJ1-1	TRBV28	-	CASRRTGPNTEAFF
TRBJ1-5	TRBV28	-	CASSLDQPQHF
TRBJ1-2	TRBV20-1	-	CSARTGVIDGYTF
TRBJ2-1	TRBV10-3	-	CAITPGHKGGEQFF
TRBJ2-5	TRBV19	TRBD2	CASRTTSGAQETQYF
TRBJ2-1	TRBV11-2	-	CASSVEFVSNEQFF
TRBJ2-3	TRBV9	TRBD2	CASSVARTSGAFTDTQYF
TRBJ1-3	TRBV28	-	CASSAQGNTIYF
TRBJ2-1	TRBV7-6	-	CASSLGFHQQSSYNEQFF
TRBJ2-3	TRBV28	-	CASSRSGSRGDTQYF
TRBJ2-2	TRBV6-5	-	CASSRDRGMPGELFF
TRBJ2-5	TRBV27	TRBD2	CASSLEFRTSWETQYF
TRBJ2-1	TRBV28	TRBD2	CASSLAGGNEQFF
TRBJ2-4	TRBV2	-	CATGTLKNIQYF
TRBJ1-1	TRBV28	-	CASSTGVSYTEAFF
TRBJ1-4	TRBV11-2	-	CASSSLGTWEKLFF
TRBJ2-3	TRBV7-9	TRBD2	CASSAERTSRTDTQYF
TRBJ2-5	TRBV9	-	CASSVGRGHQETQYF
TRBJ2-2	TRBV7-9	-	CASSLVPSNTGELFF
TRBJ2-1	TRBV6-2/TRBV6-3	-	CASSFGRRGSEEQFF